This T cell receptor beta chain stems from a study of blood T cell repertoires in COVID-19. Study overall: Researchers got acute and convalescent COVID-19 samples from the United States, Italy and Spain. PBMCs, B-cell-depleted T cells, or T cells provided the cDNA or gDNA that made up the material.

The sample holds one count of this clone. TCRdb keeps only in-frame clones here, not all; method: immunoSEQ multiplex PCR. The sample records more than 95,000 clones, approximately 82% being singletons. From germline, CDR1 is MNHEY and CDR2 SMNVEV (reference sequence). The CDR3 loop spans 14 amino acids. Trimming pared 6 bases from V and 10 bases from J, leaving 16 bases between. Material for sequencing was peripheral blood. The source of this sequence is a woman over 75 with acute or convalescent COVID-19. The rearrangement links TRBV27 to TRBJ1-6, with D perhaps TRBD1 (5 bases). The CDR3 protein is CASRSWGGDSPLHF. The CDR3 DNA sequence: TGTGCCAGCAGGAGTTGGGGGGGAGACTCACCCCTCCACTTT.